Only a few counts were recorded for the clone carrying this T cell receptor beta chain. Its specificity is not known. This sample is part of a study of cytomegalovirus exposure and HLA in healthy donors. Turning to the study itself: Earlier, 150 million to 200 million T cells were analyzed, and 117 million unique TCR beta sequences were found among them.

Study results and limitations: Reports described diagnosis of cytomegalovirus status by the classifier as highly specific and sensitive. Researchers counted around 180 TCR beta chains as cytomegalovirus-associated. CMV serostatus alone was available as immune exposure information.

With 60 Vbeta and 13 Jbeta primers, the PCR was carried out. Using immunoSEQ multiplex PCR, the repertoire was profiled, and TCRdb retains in-frame clones only, with some absent. The sample lists roughly 110,000 clones, 71% occurring once. The sequence was collected from a female donor in good health and CMV-seronegative. What was sequenced was PBMCs.

CDR3 nucleotide sequence: TGTGCCAGCAGCGTGGGCGGGGTCAATGAGCAGTTCTTC. Protein sequence: CASSVGGVNEQFF. The chain links TRBV9 to TRBJ2-1; D might be TRBD2 (6 bases). The CDR3 has 13 residues. V dropped 2 bases and J dropped 6 bases, with 9 bases sitting between them. Germline values: CDR1 SGDLS, CDR2 YYNGEE.